This entry lists 21 T cell receptor beta chains sequenced from one sample in a study of blood T cell repertoires in COVID-19. Some clones are missing from TCRdb's copy, which holds only in-frame ones; the method was immunoSEQ multiplex PCR. The sample records a few hundred thousand clones, more than 75% being singletons. Sequencing used peripheral blood. The receptors derive from a woman aged 45-65 years who had recovered from COVID-19.

The V call is TRBV28, the J call TRBJ1-2; 8 nucleotides align to TRBD1. The CDR3 sequence is 15 residues long. CDR1 and CDR2 from the germline V gene are MDHEN and SYDVKM. V was pared by 5 bases and J by 4 bases, with 9 bases of the junction left unmatched. CDR3 nucleotide sequence: TGTGCCAGCAGTACCCCAGACAGGGGAGGCTATGGCTACACCTTC. Protein sequence: CASSTPDRGGYGYTF.

The genes are TRBV5-4 and TRBJ1-2, with unresolved D. CDR3 length: 14 amino acids. Germline V gene data show CDR1 as SGHNT and CDR2 as YYREEE (reference sequence). Trimming cost V 0 bases and J 2 bases, with 8 bases left between them. CDR3 nucleotides: TGTGCCAGCAGCTTGGCCGGTGCAAACTATGGCTACACCTTC. Translating it yields CASSLAGANYGYTF.

V and J are TRBV7-2 and TRBJ1-2; the D is unclear. V lost 10 bases and J 5 bases, leaving 11 bases between the germline ends. CDR3 length equals 11 residues. Germline V lookup: CDR1 SGHTA, CDR2 FQGNSA. The CDR3 protein is CATENNYGYTF. The CDR3 coding sequence is TGTGCCACCGAAAACAATTATGGCTACACCTTC. Supplemented by reference TRBV7-2 and TRBJ1-2, the full variable domain reads GAGVSQSPSNKVTEKGKDVELRCDPISGHTALYWYRQSLGQGLEFLIYFQGNSAPDKSGLPSDRFSAERTGGSVSTLTIQRTQQEDSAVYLCATENNYGYTFGSGTRLTVV.

The chain combines TRBV7-6 with TRBJ2-7; tentatively, D is TRBD2 (5 bases). The germline V gene encodes CDR1 SGHVS and CDR2 FNYEAQ. Trimming left V 1 base short and J 2 bases short, with 12 bases between. The CDR3 is 15 residues long. The CDR3 DNA reads TGTGCCAGCAGCTTAGAGGCTACGACTACCTACGAGCAGTACTTC. Protein product: CASSLEATTTYEQYF.

J is TRBJ1-2 and V is TRBV28; D may be TRBD1 (5 bases). CDR3 length: 13 amino acids. Germline-derived CDR1 and CDR2 are MDHEN and SYDVKM. Trimming took 6 bases from V and 8 from J, leaving 16 bases between them. Here the CDR3 reads CASRTRAIDGYTF. In DNA, the CDR3 is TGTGCCAGCAGGACCAGGGCTATCGACGGCTACACCTTC.

This clone was seen once. The V call is TRBV3-1 (or the pseudogene TRBV3-2), the J call TRBJ1-5, with a weak D call TRBD1 (6 bases). V was clipped by 1 base and J by 4 bases, with 11 bases between them. Germline CDR1 reads LGHDT; CDR2 reads YNNKEL (reference sequence). The CDR3 spans 15 residues. The CDR3 DNA is TGTGCCAGCAGCCAAGGCAGGGGAGGGAATCAGCCCCAGCATTTT. The encoded protein is CASSQGRGGNQPQHF.

The chain employs TRBV7-9 and TRBJ1-4, with a possible D match to TRBD1 (6 bases). V was cut by 5 bases and J by 5 bases, with 9 bases left in between. The CDR3 contains 13 residues. CDR1 and CDR2 (germline): SEHNR, FQNEAQ (reference sequence). The CDR3 coding sequence is TGTGCCAGCAGCAAGGACAGAAATGAAAAACTGTTTTTT. Residues: CASSKDRNEKLFF.

This chain connects TRBV7-2 to TRBJ2-1; maybe TRBD2 (5 bases). The CDR3 covers 15 residues. Trimming took off 4 bases at V and 7 bases at J, with 17 bases between the two ends. The germline V gene encodes CDR1 SGHTA and CDR2 FQGNSA. CDR3 bases: TGTGCCAGCAGCTCGGCCCCACTAGTTTCAAATGAGCAGTTCTTC. The encoded protein is CASSSAPLVSNEQFF.

The chain combines TRBV7-9 with TRBJ2-3; maybe TRBD2 (5 bases). CDR1 and CDR2 from the germline V gene are SEHNR and FQNEAQ (reference sequence). V was trimmed by 0 bases and J by 6 bases, leaving 7 bases between them. CDR3 size: 13 residues. CDR3 loop: CASSLARADTQYF. In DNA form, the CDR3 reads TGTGCCAGCAGCTTAGCGCGGGCCGATACGCAGTATTTT.

V is TRBV6-1 and J is TRBJ1-5; the D is unclear. Germline CDR1 and CDR2: MNHNS and SASEGT. Trimming left V 3 bases short and J 7 bases short, with 10 bases between. The CDR3 totals 13 residues. CDR3 protein: CASSERALQPQHF. The CDR3 nucleotides are TGTGCCAGCAGTGAGAGAGCTCTCCAGCCCCAGCATTTT.

The V and J genes are TRBV18 and TRBJ2-5; D remains unclear. CDR1 is KGHSH, CDR2 LQKENI, per germline. There are 14 residues in the CDR3. The V end was cut by 3 bases, the J end by 5 bases, with 13 bases between. Written as DNA, the CDR3 is TGTGCCAGCTCACCTTTACAGATCCAGGAGACCCAGTACTTC. Its protein product is CASSPLQIQETQYF. The full variable domain, completed using reference TRBV18 and TRBJ2-5, is NAGVMQNPRHLVRRRGQEARLRCSPMKGHSHVYWYRQLPEEGLKFMVYLQKENIIDESGMPKERFSAEFPKEGPSILRIQQVVRGDSAAYFCASSPLQIQETQYFGPGTRLLVL.

CDR3 sequence (DNA): TGTGCCAGTGGTGGACAGGTTAGCAATCAGCCCCAGCATTTT. Translated, it gives CASGGQVSNQPQHF. The V gene is TRBV19, the J gene TRBJ1-5; TRBD1 matches 7 bases. Per germline, CDR1 LNHDA and CDR2 SQIVND (reference sequence). The CDR3 has 14 residues. J lost 0 bases, V lost 8 bases, and 4 bases had no gene match. The full variable domain, rest sourced from reference TRBV19 and TRBJ1-5, is DGGITQSPKYLFRKEGQNVTLSCEQNLNHDAMYWYRQDPGQGLRLIYYSQIVNDFQKGDIAEGYSVSREKKESFPLTVTSAQKNPTAFYLCASGGQVSNQPQHFGDGTRLSIL.

J is TRBJ2-2 and V is TRBV7-3; TRBD1 matches at 7 bases. Germline V gives CDR1 SGHTA, CDR2 FQGTGA. The CDR3 consists of 14 residues. V shed 6 bases and J 4 bases; nucleotides not matched to a gene: 5. The DNA of the CDR3 is TGTGCCAGCAGGACGGGACAGCCCACCGGGGAGCTGTTTTTT. Translation gives CASRTGQPTGELFF.

This chain connects TRBV19 to TRBJ1-5; 7 bases align to TRBD1. The CDR3 sequence is 17 residues long. Trimming took 3 bases from V and 5 from J; bases not matched to a gene: 13. Germline V gene lookup returns CDR1 LNHDA and CDR2 SQIVND (reference sequence). The CDR3 loop reads CASSIKARTGDHQPQHF. The CDR3 DNA reads as TGTGCCAGTAGTATTAAGGCTAGGACAGGTGATCATCAGCCCCAGCATTTT.

The V and J genes are TRBV19 and TRBJ2-3; tentative D call: TRBD2 (6 bases). CDR3 length equals 14 residues. V lost 5 bases to trimming and J lost 2 bases, with 11 bases between them. Germline V CDR1 and CDR2: LNHDA, SQIVND (reference sequence). CDR3 nucleotides: TGTGCCAGTAGTGATAGCGGATACACAGATACGCAGTATTTT. Translated, it gives CASSDSGYTDTQYF.

The rearrangement uses TRBV2 and TRBJ2-5, with 7 bases aligning to TRBD1. The CDR3 spans 15 residues. Germline loops: CDR1 SNHLY, CDR2 FYNNEI. The V segment lost 3 bases and the J segment 0 bases; nucleotides outside the gene matches: 4. In DNA, the CDR3 is TGTGCCAGCAGTGACCACAGGGGTTACCAAGAGACCCAGTACTTC. Translation: CASSDHRGYQETQYF.

This clone was picked up one time. V usage is TRBV7-8 and J usage is TRBJ2-1; D gene uncertain. The germline V gene encodes CDR1 SGHVS and CDR2 FQNEAQ. The CDR3 consists of 13 residues. Trimming took 0 bases from V and 7 from J, leaving 7 bases between them. The CDR3 nucleotides are TGTGCCAGCAGCTTAGCACCCAGAAATGAGCAGTTCTTC. Translation gives CASSLAPRNEQFF.

The chain employs TRBV15 and TRBJ1-4, with a possible D match to TRBD1 (5 bases). Germline CDR1 and CDR2: LNHNV and YYDKDF (reference sequence). The ends were cut back, 0 bases at V and 2 bases at J, with 10 bases in the middle. The CDR3 is 16 amino acids. The CDR3 spells CATSRDVSGTNEKLFF. The DNA for the CDR3 is TGTGCCACCAGCAGAGATGTGTCAGGGACTAATGAAAAACTGTTTTTT.

V is TRBV28 and J is TRBJ2-1, with 8 bases aligning to TRBD2. Germline CDR1 MDHEN, CDR2 SYDVKM. After removal of 6 bases from V and 3 bases from J, the junction contained 7 bases not matched to a gene. The CDR3 spans 15 residues. The CDR3: CASSRGGPYYNEQFF. The CDR3 nucleotides are TGTGCCAGCAGCCGGGGGGGCCCGTACTACAATGAGCAGTTCTTC.

The chain links TRBV7-3 to TRBJ2-3, with 7 bases lining up with TRBD2. The V and J ends lost 4 bases and 2 bases, in that order; junction bases with no gene match: 15. The CDR3 loop spans 18 amino acids. Looked up from germline, CDR1 is SGHTA and CDR2 is FQGTGA. CDR3 sequence (DNA): TGTGCCAGCAGCTCAAGGGGAGGCGGGACTATCTACACAGATACGCAGTATTTT. Amino acid sequence: CASSSRGGGTIYTDTQYF.

The sample holds one count of this clone. This chain connects TRBV29-1 to TRBJ2-1; 10 positions agree with TRBD2. The CDR3 consists of 17 residues. The V gene's germline CDR1 is SQVTM and CDR2 ANQGSEA. Trimming removed 4 bases from V and 3 bases from J; junction bases left unmatched: 12. The CDR3 spells CSVVLGSGRAIYNEQFF. The CDR3 DNA follows: TGCAGCGTTGTTTTGGGGAGCGGGAGGGCCATCTACAATGAGCAGTTCTTC.